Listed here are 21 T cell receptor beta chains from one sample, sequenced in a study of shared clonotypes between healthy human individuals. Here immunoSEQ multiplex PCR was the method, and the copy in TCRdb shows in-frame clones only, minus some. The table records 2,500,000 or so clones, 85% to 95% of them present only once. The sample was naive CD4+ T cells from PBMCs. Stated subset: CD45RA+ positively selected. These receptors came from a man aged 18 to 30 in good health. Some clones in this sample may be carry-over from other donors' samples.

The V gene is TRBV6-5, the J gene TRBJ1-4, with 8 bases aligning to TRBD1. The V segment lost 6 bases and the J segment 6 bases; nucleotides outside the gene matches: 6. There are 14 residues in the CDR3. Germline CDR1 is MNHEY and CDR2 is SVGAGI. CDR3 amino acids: CASRRQGLDEKLFF. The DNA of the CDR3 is TGTGCCAGCAGGAGACAGGGGCTAGATGAAAAACTGTTTTTT.

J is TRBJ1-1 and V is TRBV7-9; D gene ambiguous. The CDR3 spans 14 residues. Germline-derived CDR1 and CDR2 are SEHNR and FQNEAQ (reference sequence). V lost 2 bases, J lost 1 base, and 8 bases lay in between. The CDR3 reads CASSLIGPNTEAFF. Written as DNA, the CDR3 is TGTGCCAGCAGCTTAATAGGGCCGAACACTGAAGCTTTCTTT.

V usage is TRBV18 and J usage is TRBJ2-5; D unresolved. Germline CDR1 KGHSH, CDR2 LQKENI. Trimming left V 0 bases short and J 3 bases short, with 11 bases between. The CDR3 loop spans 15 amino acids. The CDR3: CASSPPRVREETQYF. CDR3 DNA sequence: TGTGCCAGCTCACCACCCCGGGTACGGGAAGAGACCCAGTACTTC. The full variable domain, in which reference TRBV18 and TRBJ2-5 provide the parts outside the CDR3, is NAGVMQNPRHLVRRRGQEARLRCSPMKGHSHVYWYRQLPEEGLKFMVYLQKENIIDESGMPKERFSAEFPKEGPSILRIQQVVRGDSAAYFCASSPPRVREETQYFGPGTRLLVL.

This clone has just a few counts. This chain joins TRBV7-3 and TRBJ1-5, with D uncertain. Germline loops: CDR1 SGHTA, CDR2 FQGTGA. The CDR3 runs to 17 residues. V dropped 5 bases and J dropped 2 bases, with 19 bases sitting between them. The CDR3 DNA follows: TGTGCCAGCAGCATTAGCATAAGTCTCCCTGGCAATCAGCCCCAGCATTTT. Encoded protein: CASSISISLPGNQPQHF.

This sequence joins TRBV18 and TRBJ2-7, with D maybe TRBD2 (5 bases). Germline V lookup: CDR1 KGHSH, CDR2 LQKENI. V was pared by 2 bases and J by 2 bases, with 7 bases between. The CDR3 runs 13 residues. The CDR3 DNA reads TGTGCCAGCTCACCATCGGAGGCCTACGAGCAGTACTTC. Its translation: CASSPSEAYEQYF.

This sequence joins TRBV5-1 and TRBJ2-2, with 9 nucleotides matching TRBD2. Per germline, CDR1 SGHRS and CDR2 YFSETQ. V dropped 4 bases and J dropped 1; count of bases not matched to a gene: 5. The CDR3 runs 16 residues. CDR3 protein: CASSPSGGMNTGELFF. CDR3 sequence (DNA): TGCGCCAGCAGCCCAAGCGGGGGGATGAACACCGGGGAGCTGTTTTTT.

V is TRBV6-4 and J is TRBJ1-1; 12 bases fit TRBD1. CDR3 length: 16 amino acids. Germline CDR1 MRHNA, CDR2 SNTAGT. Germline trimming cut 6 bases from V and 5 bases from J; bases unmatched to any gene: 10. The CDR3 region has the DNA TGTGCCAGCAGCCCCGGGACAGGGGGCCTGGGGACTGAAGCTTTCTTT. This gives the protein CASSPGTGGLGTEAFF.

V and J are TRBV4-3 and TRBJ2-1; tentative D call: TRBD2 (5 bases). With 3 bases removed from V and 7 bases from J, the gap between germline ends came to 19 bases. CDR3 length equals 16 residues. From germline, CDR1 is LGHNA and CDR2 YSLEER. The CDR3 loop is CASSQRAQLPFNEQFF. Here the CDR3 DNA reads TGCGCCAGCAGCCAGAGGGCCCAGCTTCCCTTTAATGAGCAGTTCTTC.

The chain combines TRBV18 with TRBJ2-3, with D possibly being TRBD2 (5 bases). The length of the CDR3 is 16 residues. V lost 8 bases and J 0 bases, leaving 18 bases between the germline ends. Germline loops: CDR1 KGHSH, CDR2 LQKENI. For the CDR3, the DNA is TGTGCCAGCCAGCCTCAGCGGATGTCTAGCACAGATACGCAGTATTTT. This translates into CASQPQRMSSTDTQYF. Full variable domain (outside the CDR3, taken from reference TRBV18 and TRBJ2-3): NAGVMQNPRHLVRRRGQEARLRCSPMKGHSHVYWYRQLPEEGLKFMVYLQKENIIDESGMPKERFSAEFPKEGPSILRIQQVVRGDSAAYFCASQPQRMSSTDTQYFGPGTRLTVL.

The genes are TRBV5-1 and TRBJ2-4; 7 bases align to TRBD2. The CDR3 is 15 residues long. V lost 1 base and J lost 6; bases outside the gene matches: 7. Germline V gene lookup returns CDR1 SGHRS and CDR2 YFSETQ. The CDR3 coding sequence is TGCGCCAGCAGCTTGATCGCGGGAGTCAGAAACATTCAGTACTTC. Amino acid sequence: CASSLIAGVRNIQYF.

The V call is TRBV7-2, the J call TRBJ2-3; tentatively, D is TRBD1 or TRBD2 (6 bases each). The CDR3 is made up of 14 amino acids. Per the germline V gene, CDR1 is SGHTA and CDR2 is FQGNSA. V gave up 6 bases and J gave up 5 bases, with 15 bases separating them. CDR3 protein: CASRQKGGGDTQYF. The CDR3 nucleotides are TGTGCCAGCAGGCAAAAAGGGGGAGGAGATACGCAGTATTTT.

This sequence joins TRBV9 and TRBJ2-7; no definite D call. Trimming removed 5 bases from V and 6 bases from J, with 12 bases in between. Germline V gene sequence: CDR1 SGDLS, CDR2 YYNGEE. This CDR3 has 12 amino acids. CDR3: CASSGPHSEQYF. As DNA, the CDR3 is TGTGCCAGCAGTGGCCCCCATTCCGAGCAGTACTTC.

CDR3: CASSTQGFTDTQYF. CDR3 nucleotides: TGTGCCAGCAGCACACAGGGGTTCACAGATACGCAGTATTTT. The V call is TRBV2, the J call TRBJ2-3; 7 nucleotides line up with TRBD1. After removal of 6 bases from V and 2 bases from J, the junction contained 5 bases not matched to a gene. The CDR3 spans 14 residues. In germline, CDR1 is SNHLY, CDR2 FYNNEI.

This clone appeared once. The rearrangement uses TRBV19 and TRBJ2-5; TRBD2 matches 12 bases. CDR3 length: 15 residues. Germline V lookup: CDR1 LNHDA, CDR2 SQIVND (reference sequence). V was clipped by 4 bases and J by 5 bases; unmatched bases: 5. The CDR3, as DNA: TGTGCCAGTAGTACTGGACTAGCGGGATGGGAGACCCAGTACTTC. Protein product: CASSTGLAGWETQYF.

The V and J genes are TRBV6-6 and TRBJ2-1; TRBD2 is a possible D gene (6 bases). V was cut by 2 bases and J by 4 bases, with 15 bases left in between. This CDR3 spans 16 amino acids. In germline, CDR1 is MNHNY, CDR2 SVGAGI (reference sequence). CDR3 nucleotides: TGTGCCAGCAGTTACGCGGGACGTCTGGGGTACAATGAGCAGTTCTTC. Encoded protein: CASSYAGRLGYNEQFF.

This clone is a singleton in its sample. The DNA of the CDR3 is TGTGCCAGCAGTGGCGGACTAGCGGGAGTCAACATTCAGTACTTC. It specifies CASSGGLAGVNIQYF. J is TRBJ2-4 and V is TRBV6-1, with 13 nucleotides matching TRBD2. The CDR3 length is 15 residues. After removal of 4 bases from V and 7 bases from J, the junction contained 4 bases not matched to a gene. The V gene's germline CDR1 is MNHNS and CDR2 SASEGT.

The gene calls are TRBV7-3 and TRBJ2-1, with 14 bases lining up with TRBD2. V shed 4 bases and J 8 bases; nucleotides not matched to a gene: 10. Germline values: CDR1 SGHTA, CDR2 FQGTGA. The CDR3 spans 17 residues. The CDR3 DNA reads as TGTGCCAGCAGCTCAAGACTAGCGGGAGGGGTTGCGGATGAGCAGTTCTTC. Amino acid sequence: CASSSRLAGGVADEQFF.

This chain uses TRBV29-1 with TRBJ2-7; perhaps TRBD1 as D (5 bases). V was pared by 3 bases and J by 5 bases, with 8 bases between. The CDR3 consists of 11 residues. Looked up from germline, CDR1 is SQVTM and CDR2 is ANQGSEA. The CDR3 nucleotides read TGCAGCGTTGAGGGGCACGACGAGCAGTACTTC. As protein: CSVEGHDEQYF.

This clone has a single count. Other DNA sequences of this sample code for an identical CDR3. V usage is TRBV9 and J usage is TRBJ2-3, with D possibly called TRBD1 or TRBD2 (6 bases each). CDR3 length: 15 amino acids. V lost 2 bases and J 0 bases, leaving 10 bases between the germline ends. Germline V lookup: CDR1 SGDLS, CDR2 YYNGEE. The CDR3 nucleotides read TGTGCCAGCAGCGTTAGGGGGGTTAGCACAGATACGCAGTATTTT. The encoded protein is CASSVRGVSTDTQYF.

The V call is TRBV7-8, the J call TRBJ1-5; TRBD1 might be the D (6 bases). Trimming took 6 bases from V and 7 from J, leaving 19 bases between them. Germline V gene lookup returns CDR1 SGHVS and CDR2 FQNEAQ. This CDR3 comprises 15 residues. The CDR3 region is CASREAGAGGQPQHF. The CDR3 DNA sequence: TGTGCCAGCAGAGAAGCAGGGGCGGGGGGGCAGCCCCAGCATTTT.

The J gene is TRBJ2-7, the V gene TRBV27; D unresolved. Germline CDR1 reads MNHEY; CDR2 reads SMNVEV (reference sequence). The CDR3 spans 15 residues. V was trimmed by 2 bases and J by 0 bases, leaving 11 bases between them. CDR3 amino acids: CASSLGQMSSYEQYF. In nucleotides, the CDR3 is TGTGCCAGCAGTTTAGGGCAGATGAGCTCCTACGAGCAGTACTTC.